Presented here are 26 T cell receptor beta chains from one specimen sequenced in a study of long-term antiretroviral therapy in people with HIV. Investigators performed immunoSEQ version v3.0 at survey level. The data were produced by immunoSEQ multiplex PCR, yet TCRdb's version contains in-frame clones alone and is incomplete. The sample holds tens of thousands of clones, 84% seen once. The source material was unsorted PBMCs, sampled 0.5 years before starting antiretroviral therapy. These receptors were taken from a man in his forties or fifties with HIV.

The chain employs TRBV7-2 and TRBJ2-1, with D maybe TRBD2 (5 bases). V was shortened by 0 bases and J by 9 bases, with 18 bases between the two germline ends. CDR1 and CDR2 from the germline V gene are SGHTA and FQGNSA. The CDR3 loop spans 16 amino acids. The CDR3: CASSLAGSRVGGEQFF. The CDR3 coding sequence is TGTGCCAGCAGCTTAGCTGGGTCGCGGGTGGGTGGTGAGCAGTTCTTC.

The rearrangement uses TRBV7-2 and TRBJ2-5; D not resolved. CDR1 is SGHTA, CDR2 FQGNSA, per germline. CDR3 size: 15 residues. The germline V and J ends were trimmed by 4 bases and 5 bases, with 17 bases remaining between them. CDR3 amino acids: CASSSKALTRETQYF. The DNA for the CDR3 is TGTGCCAGCAGCTCAAAGGCCTTAACCCGGGAGACCCAGTACTTC.

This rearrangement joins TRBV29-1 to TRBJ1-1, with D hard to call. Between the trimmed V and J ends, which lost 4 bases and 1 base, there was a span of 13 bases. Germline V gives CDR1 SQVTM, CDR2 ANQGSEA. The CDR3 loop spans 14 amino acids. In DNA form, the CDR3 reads TGCAGCGTTGGCAGACGAAACCAGAACACTGAAGCTTTCTTT. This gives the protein CSVGRRNQNTEAFF.

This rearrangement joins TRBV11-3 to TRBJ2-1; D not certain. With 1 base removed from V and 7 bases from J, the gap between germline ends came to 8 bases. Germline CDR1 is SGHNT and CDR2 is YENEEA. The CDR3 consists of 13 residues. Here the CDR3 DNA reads TGTGCCAGCAGCTTAGTTATGGGAAATGAGCAGTTCTTC. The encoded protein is CASSLVMGNEQFF.

The CDR3 DNA reads TGTGCCAGCAGTCCCGGGACAGGGGGACCTATTAGCAATCAGCCCCAGCATTTT. It translates to CASSPGTGGPISNQPQHF. The rearrangement links TRBV28 to TRBJ1-5; 11 bases line up with TRBD1. After removal of 5 bases from V and 0 bases from J, the junction contained 9 bases not matched to a gene. Germline V gene lookup returns CDR1 MDHEN and CDR2 SYDVKM. This CDR3 spans 18 amino acids.

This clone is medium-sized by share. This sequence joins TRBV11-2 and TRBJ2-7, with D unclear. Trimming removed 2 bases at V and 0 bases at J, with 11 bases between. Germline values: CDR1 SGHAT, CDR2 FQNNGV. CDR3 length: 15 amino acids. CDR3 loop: CASSLQETSSYEQYF. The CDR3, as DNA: TGTGCCAGCAGCTTACAGGAGACAAGCTCCTACGAGCAGTACTTC.

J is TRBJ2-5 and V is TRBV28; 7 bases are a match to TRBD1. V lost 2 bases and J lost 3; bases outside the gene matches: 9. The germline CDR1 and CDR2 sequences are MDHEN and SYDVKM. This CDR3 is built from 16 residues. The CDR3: CASSLEVPGTEETQYF. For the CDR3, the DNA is TGTGCCAGCAGTTTAGAAGTTCCCGGGACAGAAGAGACCCAGTACTTC.

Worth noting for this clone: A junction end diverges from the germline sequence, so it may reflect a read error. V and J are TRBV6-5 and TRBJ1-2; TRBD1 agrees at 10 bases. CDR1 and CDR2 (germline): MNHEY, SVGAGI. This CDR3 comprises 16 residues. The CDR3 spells CAGSYRGTGDHYGYTF. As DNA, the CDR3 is TGTGCCGGCAGTTACCGCGGGACAGGGGACCACTATGGCTACACCTTC.

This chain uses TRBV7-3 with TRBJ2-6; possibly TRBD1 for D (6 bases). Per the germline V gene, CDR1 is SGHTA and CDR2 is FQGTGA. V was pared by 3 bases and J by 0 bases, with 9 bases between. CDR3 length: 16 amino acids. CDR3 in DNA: TGTGCCAGCAGCTTGACAGGAAACTCTGGGGCCAACGTCCTGACTTTC. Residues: CASSLTGNSGANVLTF.

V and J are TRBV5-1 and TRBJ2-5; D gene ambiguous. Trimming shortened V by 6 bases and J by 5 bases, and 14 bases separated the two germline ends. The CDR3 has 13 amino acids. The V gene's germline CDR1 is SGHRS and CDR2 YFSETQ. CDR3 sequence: CASTQNSRETQYF. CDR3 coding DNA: TGCGCCAGCACGCAAAACTCTAGGGAGACCCAGTACTTC.

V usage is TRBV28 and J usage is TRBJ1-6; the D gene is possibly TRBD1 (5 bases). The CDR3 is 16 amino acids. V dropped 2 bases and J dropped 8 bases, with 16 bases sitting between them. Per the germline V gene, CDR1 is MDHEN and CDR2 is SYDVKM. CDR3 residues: CASSLNFQGGDSPLHF. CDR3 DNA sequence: TGTGCCAGCAGTTTAAATTTCCAGGGCGGGGATTCACCCCTCCACTTT.

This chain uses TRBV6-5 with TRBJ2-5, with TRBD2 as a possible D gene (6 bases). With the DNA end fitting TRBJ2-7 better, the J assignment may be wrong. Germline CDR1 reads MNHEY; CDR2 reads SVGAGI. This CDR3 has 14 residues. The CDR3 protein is CASRNVGGGYEQYF. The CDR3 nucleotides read TGTGCCAGCAGGAACGTGGGGGGTGGGTACGAGCAGTACTTC.

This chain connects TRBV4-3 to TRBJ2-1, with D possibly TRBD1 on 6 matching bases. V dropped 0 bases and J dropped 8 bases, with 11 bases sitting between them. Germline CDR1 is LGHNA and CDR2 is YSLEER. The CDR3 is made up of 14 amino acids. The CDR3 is CASSQDRGEDEQFF. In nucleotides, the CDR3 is TGCGCCAGCAGCCAAGACAGGGGAGAGGATGAGCAGTTCTTC.

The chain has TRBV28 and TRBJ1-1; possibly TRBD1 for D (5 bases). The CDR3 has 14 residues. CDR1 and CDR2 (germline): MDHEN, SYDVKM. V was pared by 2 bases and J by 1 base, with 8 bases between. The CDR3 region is CASSLGAGNTEAFF. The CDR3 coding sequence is TGTGCCAGCAGTTTAGGGGCCGGGAACACTGAAGCTTTCTTT.

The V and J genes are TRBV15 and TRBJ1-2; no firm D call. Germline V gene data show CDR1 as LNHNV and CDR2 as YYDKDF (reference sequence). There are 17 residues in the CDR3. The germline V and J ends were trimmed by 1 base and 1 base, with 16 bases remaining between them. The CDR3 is CATSRAPVGRRNYGYTF. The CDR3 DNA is TGTGCCACCAGCAGAGCCCCCGTGGGCAGGCGTAACTATGGCTACACCTTC.

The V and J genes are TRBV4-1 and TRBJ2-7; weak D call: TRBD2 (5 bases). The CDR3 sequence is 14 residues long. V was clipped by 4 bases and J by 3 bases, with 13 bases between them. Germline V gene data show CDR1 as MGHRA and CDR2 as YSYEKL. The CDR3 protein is CASSPAGLDYEQYF. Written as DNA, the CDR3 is TGCGCCAGCAGCCCCGCGGGCCTCGACTACGAGCAGTACTTC.

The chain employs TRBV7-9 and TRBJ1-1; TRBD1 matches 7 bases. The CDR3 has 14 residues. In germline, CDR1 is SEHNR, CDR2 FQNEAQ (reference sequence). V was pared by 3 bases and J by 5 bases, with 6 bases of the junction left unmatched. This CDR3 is CASSFQQGTTEAFF. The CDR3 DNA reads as TGTGCCAGCAGCTTTCAACAGGGGACGACTGAAGCTTTCTTT.

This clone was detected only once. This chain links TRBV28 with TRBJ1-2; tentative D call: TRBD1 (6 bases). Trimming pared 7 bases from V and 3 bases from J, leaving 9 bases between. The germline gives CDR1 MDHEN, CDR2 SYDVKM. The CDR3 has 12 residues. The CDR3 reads CASTRGYYGYTF. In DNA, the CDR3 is TGTGCCAGCACCAGGGGATACTATGGCTACACCTTC.

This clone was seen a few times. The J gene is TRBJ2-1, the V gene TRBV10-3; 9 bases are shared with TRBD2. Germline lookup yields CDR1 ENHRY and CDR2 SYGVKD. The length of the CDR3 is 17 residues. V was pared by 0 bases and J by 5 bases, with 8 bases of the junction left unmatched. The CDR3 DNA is TGTGCCATCAGTGAGTCGAGGGCTAGCGGGGACCACAATGAGCAGTTCTTC. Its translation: CAISESRASGDHNEQFF.

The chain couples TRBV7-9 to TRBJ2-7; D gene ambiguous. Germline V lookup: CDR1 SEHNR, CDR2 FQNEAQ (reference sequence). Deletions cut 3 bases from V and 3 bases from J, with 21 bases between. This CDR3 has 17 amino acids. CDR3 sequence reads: CASSLEWGTPADYEQYF. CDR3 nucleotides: TGTGCCAGCAGCTTGGAGTGGGGAACTCCGGCGGACTACGAGCAGTACTTC.

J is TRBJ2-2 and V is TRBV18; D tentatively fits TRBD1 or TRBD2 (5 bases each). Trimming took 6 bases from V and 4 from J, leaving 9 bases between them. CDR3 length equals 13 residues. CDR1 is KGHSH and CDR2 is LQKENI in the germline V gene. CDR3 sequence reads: CASSSGLTGELFF. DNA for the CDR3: TGTGCCAGCTCGTCGGGGCTCACCGGGGAGCTGTTTTTT.

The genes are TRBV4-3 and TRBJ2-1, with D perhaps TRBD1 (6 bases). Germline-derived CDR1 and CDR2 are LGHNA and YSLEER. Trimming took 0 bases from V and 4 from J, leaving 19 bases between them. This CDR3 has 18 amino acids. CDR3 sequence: CASSQDAGAISLYNEQFF. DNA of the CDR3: TGCGCCAGCAGCCAAGATGCAGGGGCTATCAGTCTTTACAATGAGCAGTTCTTC.

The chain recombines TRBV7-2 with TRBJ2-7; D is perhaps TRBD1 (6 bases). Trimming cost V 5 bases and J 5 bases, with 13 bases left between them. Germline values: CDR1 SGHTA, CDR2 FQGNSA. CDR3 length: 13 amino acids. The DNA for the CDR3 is TGTGCCAGCAGCCTTACCAACAGGGACGAGCAGTACTTC. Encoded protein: CASSLTNRDEQYF.

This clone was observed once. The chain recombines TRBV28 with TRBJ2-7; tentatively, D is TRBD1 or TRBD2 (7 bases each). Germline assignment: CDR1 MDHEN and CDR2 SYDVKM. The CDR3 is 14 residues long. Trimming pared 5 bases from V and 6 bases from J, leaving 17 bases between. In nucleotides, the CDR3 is TGTGCCAGCAGTACTCAGGGGGGGTCGCGCGAGCAGTACTTC. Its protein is CASSTQGGSREQYF.

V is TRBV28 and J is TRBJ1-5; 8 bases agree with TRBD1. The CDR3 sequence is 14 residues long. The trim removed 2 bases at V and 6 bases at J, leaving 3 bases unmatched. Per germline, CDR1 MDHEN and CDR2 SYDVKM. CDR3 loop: CASSLMTGAQPQHF. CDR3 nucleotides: TGTGCCAGCAGTTTAATGACAGGGGCTCAGCCCCAGCATTTT.

The CDR3 protein is CASSSQRDGIYYGYTF. The CDR3 coding sequence is TGTGCCAGCAGTTCCCAGCGGGACGGAATTTACTATGGCTACACCTTC. The J gene is TRBJ1-2, the V gene TRBV6-5; weak D call: TRBD1 (5 bases). Trimming took 4 bases from V and 3 from J, leaving 18 bases between them. Per germline, CDR1 MNHEY and CDR2 SVGAGI. CDR3 length: 16 amino acids.